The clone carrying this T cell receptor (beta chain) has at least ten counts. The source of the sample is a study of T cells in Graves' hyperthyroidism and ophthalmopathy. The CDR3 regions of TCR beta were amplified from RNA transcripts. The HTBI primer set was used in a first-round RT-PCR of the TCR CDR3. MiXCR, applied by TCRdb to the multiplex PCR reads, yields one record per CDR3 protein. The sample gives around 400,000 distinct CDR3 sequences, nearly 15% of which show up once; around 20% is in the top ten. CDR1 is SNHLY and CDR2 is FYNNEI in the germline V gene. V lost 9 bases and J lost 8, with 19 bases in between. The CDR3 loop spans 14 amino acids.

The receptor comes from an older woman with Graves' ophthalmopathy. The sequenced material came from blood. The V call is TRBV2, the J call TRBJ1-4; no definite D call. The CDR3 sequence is CASRFTGSDEKLFF. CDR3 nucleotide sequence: TGTGCCAGTAGGTTTACGGGCTCGGACGAAAAACTGTTTTTT.